The 30 T cell receptor beta chains presented below share a single source sample, sequenced in a study of T cells in Graves' hyperthyroidism and ophthalmopathy. Amplification of TCR beta CDR3 regions was performed using RNA transcripts as template. Using the HTBI primer set, a first-round RT-PCR was run on the TCR CDR3. TCRdb re-analysed the multiplex PCR reads in MiXCR, keeping a single row per CDR3 protein. The sample holds 650,000 to 850,000 distinct CDR3 sequences, approximately 18% seen once. The sample taken for sequencing was blood. The receptors stem from a woman aged 45-60 years with Graves' hyperthyroidism that later progressed to Graves' ophthalmopathy.

Notes on this clonotype: A much larger clone differs by one base, so this may be a read error. This chain joins TRBV3-1 and TRBJ1-1; D call uncertain. Germline lookup yields CDR1 LGHDT and CDR2 YNNKEL (reference sequence). The CDR3 has 13 residues. CDR3 residues: CASSRLPHTETFF. The CDR3 nucleotides read TGTGCCAGCAGCCGGCTTCCGCACACTGAAACTTTCTTT.

At least ten counts were recorded for this clonotype. The rearrangement uses TRBV7-6 and TRBJ2-5; 10 bases align to TRBD2. Germline CDR1 and CDR2: SGHVS and FNYEAQ. J gave up 5 bases and V 4 bases, and 16 bases lay outside the gene matches. CDR3 length equals 18 residues. CDR3 sequence: CASSSGQILLAGWETQYF. In DNA, the CDR3 is TGTGCCAGCAGCTCGGGACAGATCCTACTAGCGGGGTGGGAGACCCAGTACTTC.

This clonotype was found many times. The J gene is TRBJ2-3, the V gene TRBV5-5; D gene uncertain. The CDR3 totals 14 residues. Germline V gene data show CDR1 as SGHKS and CDR2 as YYEKEE (reference sequence). V lost 1 base, J lost 4 bases, and 10 bases lay in between. The CDR3 sequence: CASSLTDRSDTQYF. In DNA, the CDR3 is TGTGCCAGCAGCTTGACGGATCGGTCAGATACGCAGTATTTT.

In this sample, this clonotype turned up a few times. As DNA, the CDR3 is TGTGCCAGCAGTTACTTGCCGAGCTCCTACAATGAGCAGTTCTTC. The encoded protein is CASSYLPSSYNEQFF. J is TRBJ2-1 and V is TRBV6-2 or TRBV6-3; D is unclear. The germline gives CDR1 MNHEY, CDR2 SVGEGT. Trimming left V 1 base short and J 0 bases short, with 7 bases between. The length of the CDR3 is 15 residues.

This clonotype was seen just once. The rearrangement uses TRBV6-2 or TRBV6-3 and TRBJ2-7, with D possibly being TRBD1 or TRBD2 (5 bases each). This CDR3 has 15 amino acids. Trimming pared 1 base from V and 5 bases from J, leaving 15 bases between. From germline, CDR1 is MNHEY and CDR2 SVGEGT. CDR3 protein: CASSYLGQGVHEQYF. As DNA, the CDR3 is TGTGCCAGCAGTTACTTGGGGCAGGGAGTGCACGAGCAGTACTTC.

This clonotype was counted only a few times. The chain carries TRBV6-2 or TRBV6-3 and TRBJ2-1, with 7 bases identical to TRBD1. CDR1 and CDR2 (germline): MNHEY, SVGEGT. Trimming removed 2 bases from V and 0 bases from J; junction bases left unmatched: 7. This CDR3 spans 17 amino acids. In nucleotides, the CDR3 is TGTGCCAGCAGTTACCCCAGGGGGACGATCTCCTACAATGAGCAGTTCTTC. This translates into CASSYPRGTISYNEQFF.

In this sample, this clonotype turned up many times. The chain recombines TRBV3-1 with TRBJ2-7; tentatively, D is TRBD2 (5 bases). Trimming cost V 4 bases and J 0 bases, with 13 bases left between them. The CDR3 sequence is 15 residues long. CDR1 LGHDT and CDR2 YNNKEL come from the germline V gene (reference sequence). CDR3 residues: CASSPPVSGSYEQYF. In DNA, the CDR3 is TGTGCCAGCAGCCCGCCCGTCAGCGGCTCCTACGAGCAGTACTTC.

This clonotype came up many times. The gene calls are TRBV2 and TRBJ1-5; D call uncertain. Germline CDR1 is SNHLY and CDR2 is FYNNEI. CDR3 length equals 15 residues. V lost 6 bases and J lost 0, with 12 bases in between. The CDR3 sequence: CASSQAPYSNQPQHF. The CDR3 nucleotides are TGTGCCAGCAGCCAGGCGCCCTATAGCAATCAGCCCCAGCATTTT.

Only a few counts were recorded for this clonotype. The chain combines TRBV6-5 with TRBJ1-1; D is perhaps TRBD1 (5 bases). Germline CDR1 is MNHEY and CDR2 is SVGAGI. V lost 0 bases and J 5 bases, leaving 13 bases between the germline ends. The CDR3 runs to 15 residues. CDR3 amino acids: CASSYSRGPGTEAFF. In DNA, the CDR3 is TGTGCCAGCAGTTACTCTAGGGGCCCCGGGACTGAAGCTTTCTTT.

The V call is TRBV6-2 or TRBV6-3, the J call TRBJ1-6; D uncertain. CDR3 length equals 16 residues. V lost 9 bases to trimming and J lost 0 bases, with 15 bases between them. The germline V gene has CDR1 MNHEY and CDR2 SVGEGT. The CDR3 is CARGPRPSSYNSPLHF. The CDR3 bases are TGTGCCAGAGGCCCGAGGCCTAGCTCCTATAATTCACCCCTCCACTTT.

The rearrangement joins TRBV6-1 to TRBJ2-2; either TRBD1 or TRBD2 may fit D (5 bases each). This CDR3 is built from 14 residues. V was clipped by 8 bases and J by 1 base, with 11 bases between them. The germline V gene encodes CDR1 MNHNS and CDR2 SASEGT. This chain's CDR3 is CASFRGLNTGELFF. CDR3 coding DNA: TGTGCCAGCTTTCGGGGCCTGAACACCGGGGAGCTGTTTTTT.

This clonotype has ten or more counts. The chain employs TRBV5-1 and TRBJ1-1, with 7 bases matching TRBD1. V shed 0 bases and J 8 bases; nucleotides not matched to a gene: 7. CDR1 is SGHRS, CDR2 YFSETQ, per germline. This CDR3 is built from 14 residues. CDR3 nucleotides: TGCGCCAGCAGCTTGGAGGGGGCGCGAGCGGAAGCTTTCTTT. Protein product: CASSLEGARAEAFF.

Written as DNA, the CDR3 is TGTGCCAGCAGCCCCGCTTGGGGTGAGGGTCCGAACACTGAAGCTTTCTTT. This gives the protein CASSPAWGEGPNTEAFF. The chain has TRBV9 and TRBJ1-1; no firm D call. Trimming pared 4 bases from V and 1 base from J, leaving 20 bases between. Germline V CDR1 and CDR2: SGDLS, YYNGEE. The CDR3 is made up of 17 amino acids.

Comment on this clonotype: A clone one base away is much larger, so this may be a read error. The rearrangement links TRBV7-2 to TRBJ2-2; a weak D match, TRBD2 (7 bases). The CDR3 sequence is 17 residues long. CDR1 and CDR2 (germline): SGHTA, FQGNSA. The CDR3 protein is CASSLSAGAGNTGKLFF. The DNA for the CDR3 is TGTGCCAGCAGCCTATCCGCGGGGGCGGGGAACACCGGGAAGCTGTTTTTT. The complete variable domain, with remaining parts taken from reference TRBV7-2 and TRBJ2-2, reads GAGVSQSPSNKVTEKGKDVELRCDPISGHTALYWYRQSLGQGLEFLIYFQGNSAPDKSGLPSDRFSAERTGGSVSTLTIQRTQQEDSAVYLCASSLSAGAGNTGKLFFGEGSRLTVL.

This clonotype showed up many times. The chain recombines TRBV27 with TRBJ1-2; 10 positions match TRBD1. V lost 6 bases, J lost 0 bases, and 7 bases stayed unmatched. Germline CDR1 is MNHEY and CDR2 is SMNVEV (reference sequence). This CDR3 has 16 amino acids. CDR3 amino acids: CASSSRTGGANYGYTF. CDR3 nucleotides: TGTGCCAGCAGCTCTCGGACAGGGGGGGCTAACTATGGCTACACCTTC.

This clonotype was counted at least ten times. The J gene is TRBJ1-2, the V gene TRBV10-3, with TRBD1 identical over 8 bases. Germline V lookup: CDR1 ENHRY, CDR2 SYGVKD. The CDR3 is 15 residues long. Trimming removed 3 bases from V and 3 bases from J; junction bases left unmatched: 6. The CDR3 DNA sequence: TGTGCCATCAGTGATTCTGGACAGGGTTACTATGGCTACACCTTC. Translating it yields CAISDSGQGYYGYTF.

In DNA form, the CDR3 reads TGTGCCAGCAGCTTAAATATTAGGTTGGGCACCGGGGAGCTGTTTTTT. Protein sequence: CASSLNIRLGTGELFF. This chain uses TRBV7-8 with TRBJ2-2; D not certain. With 2 bases removed from V and 4 bases from J, the gap between germline ends came to 14 bases. The germline V gene has CDR1 SGHVS and CDR2 FQNEAQ. The length of the CDR3 is 16 residues.

This clonotype turned up a few times. The V and J genes are TRBV12-3 or TRBV12-4 and TRBJ1-4; D perhaps matches TRBD1 (6 bases). V was trimmed by 9 bases and J by 7 bases, leaving 15 bases between them. The CDR3 totals 13 residues. CDR3 sequence reads: CASYRVSGEKLFF. DNA of the CDR3: TGTGCCAGTTACAGGGTGTCGGGTGAAAAACTGTTTTTT.

This clonotype showed up just a few times. The V and J genes are TRBV25-1 and TRBJ1-3; D remains ambiguous. This CDR3 contains 15 residues. V was shortened by 1 base and J by 1 base, with 8 bases between the two germline ends. Germline V gene lookup returns CDR1 MGHDK and CDR2 SYGVNS. The CDR3 loop reads CASSELRGSGNTIYF. The DNA for the CDR3 is TGTGCCAGCAGTGAATTGAGAGGGTCTGGAAACACCATATATTTT.

This clonotype was seen ten or more times. V and J are TRBV5-1 and TRBJ2-1, with 7 bases identical to TRBD2. This CDR3 has 17 residues. V lost 1 base and J lost 0; bases outside the gene matches: 7. The germline V gene has CDR1 SGHRS and CDR2 YFSETQ. The CDR3 sequence is CASSLTNLAVSYNEQFF. The CDR3 DNA sequence: TGCGCCAGCAGCTTGACGAATCTAGCGGTCTCCTACAATGAGCAGTTCTTC.

This clonotype was seen ten or more times. With a much larger clone just one base away, this may be a read error. The V and J genes are TRBV9 and TRBJ1-1, with 8 bases lining up with TRBD1. Trimming at V came to 3 bases and at J to 1 base, leaving 2 bases not matched to a gene. The CDR3 spans 14 residues. The germline gives CDR1 SGDLS, CDR2 YYNGEE. In DNA form, the CDR3 reads TGTGCCAGCAGCGGAGACAGGGGGAACACTGAAGCTTTCTTT. Translation gives CASSGDRGNTEAFF.

The CDR3 DNA reads TGTGCCAGCAGCGCGGGACAGGGGATGGTTGAAGCTTTCTTT. Amino acid sequence: CASSAGQGMVEAFF. The chain carries TRBV9 and TRBJ1-1; 10 bases align to TRBD1. J lost 7 bases, V lost 3 bases, and 6 bases had no gene match. The CDR3 contains 14 residues. In germline, CDR1 is SGDLS, CDR2 YYNGEE. The whole variable domain, filled in from reference TRBV9 and TRBJ1-1, reads DSGVTQTPKHLITATGQRVTLRCSPRSGDLSVYWYQQSLDQGLQFLIQYYNGEERAKGNILERFSAQQFPDLHSELNLSSLELGDSALYFCASSAGQGMVEAFFGQGTRLTVV.

The CDR3 coding sequence is TGTGCCAGCAGGAAGGGACAGGGCGACTATGGCTACACCTTC. It translates to CASRKGQGDYGYTF. The J gene is TRBJ1-2, the V gene TRBV5-5; 9 bases map to TRBD1. This CDR3 has 14 residues. Germline loops: CDR1 SGHKS, CDR2 YYEKEE (reference sequence). The V gene end was trimmed by 5 bases and the J gene end by 3 bases; junction bases not matched to a gene: 5.

This clonotype was observed a few times. The chain carries TRBV27 and TRBJ2-3; D could derive from TRBD1 or TRBD2 (5 bases each). Trimming took off 2 bases at V and 4 bases at J, with 13 bases between the two ends. This CDR3 spans 15 amino acids. Germline assignment: CDR1 MNHEY and CDR2 SMNVEV (reference sequence). CDR3 in DNA: TGTGCCAGCAGTTTAATTTGGGGGTCCGCAGATACGCAGTATTTT. This sequence encodes CASSLIWGSADTQYF.

The chain is built from TRBV3-1 and TRBJ1-1; the match to TRBD1 covers 8 bases. The CDR3 loop spans 16 amino acids. Germline V lookup: CDR1 LGHDT, CDR2 YNNKEL (reference sequence). With V trimmed by 4 bases and J by 9 bases, 16 bases remained unmatched. For the CDR3, the DNA is TGTGCCAGCAGCCCCCCTAGGGCAGGGGGCCGGATTAAAGCTTTCTTT. This sequence encodes CASSPPRAGGRIKAFF.

The chain employs TRBV7-9 and TRBJ2-3; D not certain. The CDR3 is 14 amino acids. The germline V gene has CDR1 SEHNR and CDR2 FQNEAQ (reference sequence). Trimming pared 3 bases from V and 5 bases from J, leaving 12 bases between. CDR3 amino acids: CASSFHLGGDTQYF. The CDR3 DNA reads as TGTGCCAGCAGCTTCCACCTCGGCGGAGATACGCAGTATTTT.

Only a few counts were recorded for this clonotype. The chain recombines TRBV4-1 with TRBJ1-5; D is ambiguous. V was trimmed by 1 base and J by 6 bases, leaving 7 bases between them. This CDR3 spans 13 amino acids. Germline V CDR1 and CDR2: MGHRA, YSYEKL. The CDR3 DNA reads TGCGCCAGCAGCCAAGGGGATGCTCAGCCCCAGCATTTT. It specifies CASSQGDAQPQHF.

This clonotype showed up many times. V and J are TRBV20-1 and TRBJ1-2; D is unresolved. V lost 0 bases, J lost 2 bases, and 10 bases lay in between. The CDR3 is made up of 14 amino acids. Germline V gives CDR1 DFQATT, CDR2 SNEGSKA (reference sequence). CDR3 sequence: CSARDPGTNYGYTF. The CDR3 DNA sequence: TGCAGTGCTAGAGATCCAGGCACCAACTATGGCTACACCTTC.

This clonotype came up many times. This chain joins TRBV12-3 or TRBV12-4 and TRBJ2-7; D gene ambiguous. V gave up 6 bases and J gave up 5 bases, with 11 bases separating them. CDR3 length: 12 amino acids. This CDR3 reads CASRSSGNEQYF. The CDR3, as DNA: TGTGCCAGCAGATCGTCAGGAAACGAGCAGTACTTC.

The chain carries TRBV4-1 and TRBJ1-5; D perhaps matches TRBD1 (5 bases). This CDR3 region has 14 residues. Trimming took off 5 bases at V and 4 bases at J, with 12 bases between the two ends. Germline V lookup: CDR1 MGHRA, CDR2 YSYEKL. CDR3 nucleotides: TGCGCCAGCAGCTCCGGGACTCCGAATCAGCCCCAGCATTTT. Its translation is CASSSGTPNQPQHF.